The 3 T cell receptor beta chains below were found in one sample sequenced in a study of shared clonotypes between healthy human individuals. The assay was immunoSEQ multiplex PCR, and TCRdb's table has in-frame clones only and misses some. Among some 350,000 clones listed, about 74% were seen once. Sequenced input: memory CD4+ T cells sorted from blood. Subset noted: CD45RA-negative fraction. The source is a young man in good health.

V gene TRBV19 combines with J gene TRBJ1-1; D perhaps matches TRBD1 (6 bases). The CDR3 is 14 amino acids. Germline-derived CDR1 and CDR2 are LNHDA and SQIVND (reference sequence). Trimming removed 6 bases from V and 3 bases from J, with 14 bases in between. The CDR3 protein is CASRVRGGDTEAFF. The CDR3 bases are TGTGCCAGTAGAGTCAGAGGGGGTGACACTGAAGCTTTCTTT.

This chain joins TRBV2 and TRBJ2-5; TRBD2 agrees at 8 bases. J lost 2 bases, V lost 6 bases, and 17 bases had no gene match. The CDR3 is 18 residues long. CDR1 SNHLY and CDR2 FYNNEI come from the germline V gene. CDR3 in DNA: TGTGCCAGCAGGGCGGGGACGGGAGGGATGAAGTTTCAAGAGACCCAGTACTTC. Encoded protein: CASRAGTGGMKFQETQYF. Based on the CDR3 plus reference TRBV2 and TRBJ2-5, the full variable domain is EPEVTQTPSHQVTQMGQEVILRCVPISNHLYFYWYRQILGQKVEFLVSFYNNEISEKSEIFDDQFSVERPDGSNFTLKIRSTKLEDSAMYFCASRAGTGGMKFQETQYFGPGTRLLVL.

This clone was picked up many times. The chain has TRBV5-1 and TRBJ1-1; 7 bases are a match to TRBD1. Germline lookup yields CDR1 SGHRS and CDR2 YFSETQ. This CDR3 spans 15 amino acids. V gave up 1 base and J gave up 2 bases; unmatched junction bases: 5. The CDR3: CASSLIRGRNTEAFF. DNA for the CDR3: TGCGCCAGCAGCTTGATTAGGGGGCGTAACACTGAAGCTTTCTTT.